The 8 T cell receptor beta chains listed next were all sequenced from one sample in a study of OX40 agonist ivuxolimab in advanced cancers. Produced via immunoSEQ multiplex PCR; TCRdb's table is partial and in-frame only. The table includes tens of thousands of clones, around 89% detected once. The sequencing used CD4+ or CD8+ T cells sorted from blood, collected in a trial of the OX40 agonist ivuxolimab. These receptors were taken from an adult with an advanced solid tumor such as melanoma, head and neck, liver or kidney cancer.

The chain uses TRBV28 and TRBJ2-1; 11 bases align to TRBD2. The CDR3 sequence is 17 residues long. The germline CDR1 and CDR2 sequences are MDHEN and SYDVKM. V was pared by 4 bases and J by 2 bases, with 7 bases of the junction left unmatched. CDR3 DNA: TGTGCCAGCAGTTCCCCGACTAGCGGGAAACCCTACAATGAGCAGTTCTTC. Residues: CASSSPTSGKPYNEQFF.

The chain has TRBV13 and TRBJ2-1; D is perhaps TRBD1 (6 bases). CDR3 size: 15 residues. Germline values: CDR1 PRHDT, CDR2 FYEKMQ (reference sequence). V dropped 4 bases and J dropped 9 bases, with 19 bases sitting between them. This CDR3 reads CASSSTATGNTEQFF. CDR3 in DNA: TGTGCCAGCAGCTCCACTGCCACAGGGAATACTGAGCAGTTCTTC.

The V gene is TRBV10-3, the J gene TRBJ2-7; D remains unclear. Germline CDR1 and CDR2: ENHRY and SYGVKD. Trimming shortened V by 4 bases and J by 3 bases, and 4 bases separated the two germline ends. There are 11 residues in the CDR3. This chain's CDR3 is CAISANYEQYF. The CDR3 DNA is TGTGCCATCAGTGCGAACTACGAGCAGTACTTC.

This chain connects TRBV19 to TRBJ2-7; 10 bases line up with TRBD1. The germline gives CDR1 LNHDA, CDR2 SQIVND (reference sequence). V lost 6 bases to trimming and J lost 4 bases; unmatched junction nucleotides: 3. This CDR3 spans 13 amino acids. CDR3 in amino acids: CASRGTGAYEQYF. The DNA of the CDR3 is TGTGCCAGTAGGGGGACAGGGGCTTACGAGCAGTACTTC.

The CDR3, as DNA: TGTGCCAGCACCGAGGGGGTGGCTGGAAACACCATATATTTT. As protein: CASTEGVAGNTIYF. This chain connects TRBV2 to TRBJ1-3; tentatively, D is TRBD1 (6 bases). Germline V gene lookup returns CDR1 SNHLY and CDR2 FYNNEI. The CDR3 sequence is 14 residues long. The V and J ends lost 7 bases and 2 bases respectively, with 12 bases between them.

The rearrangement links TRBV6-4 to TRBJ2-2; 7 bases match TRBD2. Germline V gives CDR1 MRHNA, CDR2 SNTAGT. With 0 bases clipped from V and 6 bases from J, the junction kept 4 bases outside the gene matches. The CDR3 has 15 amino acids. In nucleotides, the CDR3 is TGTGCCAGCAGTGACTCGCGCGGGAGCCCCGGGGAGCTGTTTTTT. Protein: CASSDSRGSPGELFF.

The V call is TRBV7-2, the J call TRBJ2-1; TRBD1 matches at 10 bases. The J segment lost 5 bases and the V segment lost 2 bases, leaving 12 bases of the junction unmatched. Germline V gives CDR1 SGHTA, CDR2 FQGNSA. The CDR3 extends over 18 amino acids. CDR3 in amino acids: CASSLLWDRGTFDNEQFF. The DNA of the CDR3 is TGTGCCAGCAGCTTACTGTGGGACAGGGGTACTTTCGACAATGAGCAGTTCTTC.

This chain joins TRBV4-2 and TRBJ2-7, with 8 bases aligning to TRBD2. In germline, CDR1 is LGHNA, CDR2 YNFKEQ. The CDR3 contains 16 residues. V trimming: 1 base; J trimming: 2 bases; junction bases outside the gene matches: 7. CDR3 DNA sequence: TGTGCCAGCAGCCAAGCGTCTAGCGGGTTGACCTACGAGCAGTACTTC. This sequence encodes CASSQASSGLTYEQYF.